The 21 T cell receptor beta chains reported below all come from one sample, sequenced in a study of shared clonotypes between healthy human individuals. The table came from immunoSEQ multiplex PCR; TCRdb's copy has only in-frame clones and leaves some out. The repertoire holds 400,000 to 550,000 clones, around 79% seen once, with about an eighth in the top ten. Material: PBMCs. The origin of the receptors is a woman aged 35 to 49 in good health. Some clones in this sample may be carry-over from other donors' samples.

The chain employs TRBV30 and TRBJ2-5; the D is unclear. CDR1 is GTSNPN, CDR2 SVGIG, per germline (reference sequence). Trimming stripped 0 bases from V and 5 bases from J, with 13 bases between. CDR3 length: 14 residues. This CDR3 reads CAWSVLIDGETQYF. CDR3 nucleotides: TGTGCCTGGAGTGTACTCATTGATGGGGAGACCCAGTACTTC.

V and J are TRBV18 and TRBJ2-1, with D possibly TRBD2 on 5 matching bases. The CDR3 is 16 amino acids. V lost 1 base and J 0 bases, leaving 10 bases between the germline ends. Germline CDR1 KGHSH, CDR2 LQKENI. CDR3 bases: TGTGCCAGCTCACCACGGGAGCCCCGCTCCTACAATGAGCAGTTCTTC. This sequence encodes CASSPREPRSYNEQFF.

The chain uses TRBV5-1 and TRBJ1-1; 9 bases agree with TRBD1. Germline assignment: CDR1 SGHRS and CDR2 YFSETQ. The V segment lost 1 base and the J segment 4 bases; nucleotides outside the gene matches: 2. The CDR3 contains 14 residues. CDR3 bases: TGCGCCAGCAGCTTGACAGGGGGCGGCACTGAAGCTTTCTTT. Translation gives CASSLTGGGTEAFF.

The V gene is TRBV30, the J gene TRBJ1-1; D might be TRBD1 (5 bases). CDR3 length: 15 residues. V was pared by 0 bases and J by 4 bases, with 15 bases between. The germline V gene has CDR1 GTSNPN and CDR2 SVGIG (reference sequence). The CDR3 protein is CAWSVRTGGGTEAFF. CDR3 coding DNA: TGTGCCTGGAGTGTCAGGACTGGCGGGGGCACTGAAGCTTTCTTT. Looking up the rest from reference TRBV30 and TRBJ1-1 gives the full variable domain: SQTIHQWPATLVQPVGSPLSLECTVEGTSNPNLYWYRQAAGRGLQLLFYSVGIGQISSEVPQNLSASRPQDRQFILSSKKLLLSDSGFYLCAWSVRTGGGTEAFFGQGTRLTVV.

This clone was seen more than once but under ten times. V and J are TRBV14 and TRBJ1-5; D is ambiguous. Between the trimmed V and J ends, which lost 3 bases and 2 bases, there was a span of 8 bases. Germline V lookup: CDR1 SGHDN, CDR2 FVKESK. The CDR3 loop spans 14 amino acids. The CDR3 spells CASSQAGRNQPQHF. DNA of the CDR3: TGTGCCAGCAGCCAGGCAGGACGCAATCAGCCCCAGCATTTT.

This chain uses TRBV5-6 with TRBJ1-3; perhaps TRBD1 as D (6 bases). The V gene lost 4 bases and the J gene lost 0 bases, with 11 bases spanning the gap. There are 15 residues in the CDR3. Germline CDR1 is SGHDT and CDR2 is YYEEEE. The CDR3 bases are TGTGCCAGCAGCCAAGGGACACTCTCTGGAAACACCATATATTTT. Its protein is CASSQGTLSGNTIYF. Based on the CDR3 plus reference TRBV5-6 and TRBJ1-3, the full variable domain is DAGVTQSPTHLIKTRGQQVTLRCSPKSGHDTVSWYQQALGQGPQFIFQYYEEEERQRGNFPDRFSGHQFPNYSSELNVNALLLGDSALYLCASSQGTLSGNTIYFGEGSWLTVV.

The genes are TRBV25-1 and TRBJ2-3; no definite D call. V was trimmed by 3 bases and J by 4 bases, leaving 11 bases between them. From germline, CDR1 is MGHDK and CDR2 SYGVNS. The CDR3 length is 14 residues. Here the CDR3 reads CASSESPEADTQYF. For the CDR3, the DNA is TGTGCCAGCAGTGAGTCGCCAGAGGCAGATACGCAGTATTTT.

The V and J genes are TRBV27 and TRBJ1-1; D is uncertain. V was pared by 5 bases and J by 7 bases, with 17 bases between. This CDR3 spans 14 amino acids. Per the germline V gene, CDR1 is MNHEY and CDR2 is SMNVEV (reference sequence). CDR3 nucleotides: TGTGCCAGCAGTCTCCAGCCGGGATATATTGAAGCTTTCTTT. Translation: CASSLQPGYIEAFF.

This chain joins TRBV27 and TRBJ2-3; 11 bases match TRBD2. The germline CDR1 and CDR2 sequences are MNHEY and SMNVEV (reference sequence). Trimming cost V 5 bases and J 8 bases; bases outside gene matches: 12. This CDR3 has 16 residues. CDR3 in amino acids: CASSVSGRALLGTQYF. CDR3 in DNA: TGTGCCAGCAGTGTTAGCGGGAGGGCCCTGCTGGGTACGCAGTATTTT.

The rearrangement links TRBV29-1 to TRBJ2-7, with D unresolved. The length of the CDR3 is 12 residues. The germline CDR1 and CDR2 sequences are SQVTM and ANQGSEA. Trimming left V 4 bases short and J 0 bases short, with 7 bases between. The chain's CDR3 is CSVVQSSYEQYF. CDR3 bases: TGCAGCGTTGTTCAAAGCTCCTACGAGCAGTACTTC.

CDR3 sequence (DNA): TGTGCCAGCCGGCTCGTGTACTCCTACGAGCAGTACTTC. Translation: CASRLVYSYEQYF. V and J are TRBV5-5 and TRBJ2-7; D is unclear. The CDR3 is 13 residues long. Germline values: CDR1 SGHKS, CDR2 YYEKEE (reference sequence). Trimming removed 7 bases at V and 0 bases at J, with 11 bases between. Full variable domain (outside the CDR3, taken from reference TRBV5-5 and TRBJ2-7): DAGVTQSPTHLIKTRGQQVTLRCSPISGHKSVSWYQQVLGQGPQFIFQYYEKEERGRGNFPDRFSARQFPNYSSELNVNALLLGDSALYLCASRLVYSYEQYFGPGTRLTVT.

The chain has TRBV18 and TRBJ2-1, with 11 positions matching TRBD1. The CDR3 is 17 residues long. Unmatched junction bases numbered 10, after V lost 3 bases and J lost 6 bases. The V gene's germline CDR1 is KGHSH and CDR2 LQKENI. The CDR3 here is CASSPRTGGDLTNEQFF. DNA for the CDR3: TGTGCCAGCTCACCTCGGACAGGGGGCGATCTGACCAATGAGCAGTTCTTC.

The rearrangement links TRBV11-2 to TRBJ2-7; 9 nucleotides agree with TRBD2. The germline gives CDR1 SGHAT, CDR2 FQNNGV. This CDR3 is built from 14 residues. V was clipped by 5 bases and J by 9 bases; unmatched bases: 11. DNA for the CDR3: TGTGCCAGCAGCCCCCGGGGCGGGAGGGTGGTGCAGTACTTC. Protein product: CASSPRGGRVVQYF.

The chain joins TRBV10-2 to TRBJ2-4; possible D gene TRBD2, 6 bases. Trimming removed 7 bases at V and 5 bases at J, with 18 bases between. This CDR3 has 15 residues. The V gene's germline CDR1 is WSHSY and CDR2 SAAADI. CDR3 coding DNA: TGCGCCAGCAATGACCGAGAGCGGGCTCAAAACATTCAGTACTTC. This encodes CASNDRERAQNIQYF.

The rearrangement uses TRBV9 and TRBJ2-1; possibly TRBD1 or TRBD2 for D (5 bases each). From germline, CDR1 is SGDLS and CDR2 YYNGEE. V was shortened by 4 bases and J by 4 bases, with 15 bases between the two germline ends. This CDR3 is built from 15 residues. The CDR3 bases are TGTGCCAGCAGCAGGGACGTTGGGACGTACAATGAGCAGTTCTTC. Amino acids: CASSRDVGTYNEQFF.

CDR3 region: CASSVDRGTHEQYF. The CDR3 bases are TGTGCCAGCAGTGTCGACAGGGGGACCCACGAGCAGTACTTC. The rearrangement links TRBV6-1 to TRBJ2-7; 9 bases agree with TRBD1. V lost 4 bases to trimming and J lost 5 bases; unmatched junction nucleotides: 6. The CDR3 spans 14 residues. CDR1 and CDR2 from the germline V gene are MNHNS and SASEGT.

CDR3 residues: CASIRGLAGGGMDNEQFF. The CDR3 DNA reads TGTGCCAGCATTAGGGGCCTAGCGGGAGGCGGAATGGACAATGAGCAGTTCTTC. V usage is TRBV21-1 and J usage is TRBJ2-1; the table gives TRBD2 as D, unverified against the DNA. TRBV21-1 is deemed a pseudogene. This CDR3 has 18 amino acids.

The chain links TRBV5-1 to TRBJ2-6; D not certain. Per the germline V gene, CDR1 is SGHRS and CDR2 is YFSETQ. The V gene lost 1 base and the J gene lost 3 bases, with 11 bases spanning the gap. The CDR3 runs to 16 residues. Here the CDR3 reads CASSLTGGVGANVLTF. For the CDR3, the DNA is TGCGCCAGCAGCTTGACGGGTGGGGTTGGGGCCAACGTCCTGACTTTC.

The table lists this clone with many counts. V usage is TRBV5-4 and J usage is TRBJ2-1; D remains ambiguous. Per the germline V gene, CDR1 is SGHNT and CDR2 is YYREEE (reference sequence). CDR3 length: 16 amino acids. Trimming shortened V by 0 bases and J by 7 bases, and 17 bases separated the two germline ends. DNA for the CDR3: TGTGCCAGCAGCTTGGATCCCGGACCCCAGGTGAATGAGCAGTTCTTC. Protein sequence: CASSLDPGPQVNEQFF.

Only a few counts were recorded for this clone. The genes are TRBV7-9 and TRBJ1-4, with TRBD1 as a possible D gene (6 bases). The V end was cut by 2 bases, the J end by 2 bases, with 9 bases between. Germline V gene data show CDR1 as SEHNR and CDR2 as FQNEAQ (reference sequence). The CDR3 sequence is 15 residues long. In DNA form, the CDR3 reads TGTGCCAGCAGCTTATACAGGGTGACTAATGAAAAACTGTTTTTT. Translated: CASSLYRVTNEKLFF.

The gene calls are TRBV28 and TRBJ2-7; D is possibly TRBD1 or TRBD2 (5 bases each). V lost 5 bases and J lost 6, with 26 bases in between. The CDR3 covers 17 residues. Germline V CDR1 and CDR2: MDHEN, SYDVKM. This CDR3 is CASSPSLTGGTVGEQYF. The CDR3 nucleotides are TGTGCCAGCAGTCCCTCTCTAACGGGTGGGACGGTGGGCGAGCAGTACTTC.